This TCR beta chain was recorded in a study of Ad26.COV2.S vaccination and SARS-CoV-2 variants. TCRdb keeps only in-frame clones here, not all; method: immunoSEQ multiplex PCR. Of hundreds of thousands of clones listed, 75% to 95% are singletons. The CDR3 has 15 residues. Germline V lookup: CDR1 MNHEY, CDR2 SVGAGI. Trimming cost V 0 bases and J 2 bases, with 10 bases left between them. This sample's treatment: about 20 received Ad26.COV2.S at low or high dose, single or two shots; roughly five received placebo; per-sample allocation not given. Specimen acquisition occurred on day 63 following the initial vaccine or placebo injection.

The TCR sequence derives from a person between 18 and 60 years old who received the Ad26.COV2.S COVID-19 vaccine or a placebo. The V call is TRBV6-5, the J call TRBJ1-2; tentative D call: TRBD1 (5 bases). Sequencing used peripheral blood, obtained in a trial of Ad26.COV2.S vaccine versus placebo. CDR3 in amino acids: CASSYSRGINYGYTF. The CDR3 DNA reads as TGTGCCAGCAGTTACTCCCGGGGGATCAACTATGGCTACACCTTC.